Below are 12 T cell receptor beta chains sequenced from a single sample in a study of Ad26.COV2.S vaccination and SARS-CoV-2 variants. Treatment described: some 20 received Ad26.COV2.S at low or high dose, single or two shots; several received placebo; per-sample allocation not given. Samples were taken on day 63 after the first vaccine or placebo injection. Generated by immunoSEQ multiplex PCR, the TCRdb table keeps only in-frame clones and is missing some. The sample holds under 600,000 clones, roughly nine tenths seen once. This specimen was peripheral blood, taken in a trial of Ad26.COV2.S vaccine versus placebo. The source is a person between 18 and 60 years old who received the Ad26.COV2.S COVID-19 vaccine or a placebo.

The chain recombines TRBV24-1 with TRBJ2-3, with TRBD1 matching over 8 bases. There are 13 residues in the CDR3. Germline CDR1 is KGHDR and CDR2 is SFDVKD. The V gene end was trimmed by 11 bases and the J gene end by 2 bases; junction bases not matched to a gene: 5. The CDR3 loop is CASGQGSTDTQYF. DNA for the CDR3: TGTGCCAGCGGACAGGGATCCACAGATACGCAGTATTTT.

The V gene is TRBV7-9, the J gene TRBJ2-7; 14 bases are shared with TRBD2. The germline V gene has CDR1 SEHNR and CDR2 FQNEAQ (reference sequence). Trimming took 5 bases from V and 5 from J; bases not matched to a gene: 20. The CDR3 runs 20 residues. The CDR3 reads CASSNPVPGTSGSGTHEQYF. In nucleotides, the CDR3 is TGTGCCAGCAGCAACCCCGTACCCGGGACTAGCGGGAGTGGGACCCACGAGCAGTACTTC.

V usage is TRBV28 and J usage is TRBJ1-5; the D is unclear. V gave up 4 bases and J gave up 3 bases, with 13 bases separating them. The CDR3 has 15 amino acids. From germline, CDR1 is MDHEN and CDR2 SYDVKM. This chain's CDR3 is CASSSRAGANQPQHF. Here the CDR3 DNA reads TGTGCCAGCAGTTCCCGGGCTGGAGCCAATCAGCCCCAGCATTTT.

In its sample, this clone was seen once. The CDR3 sequence: CASGPITGELFF. The CDR3 DNA is TGTGCCAGCGGGCCCATCACCGGGGAGCTGTTTTTT. This chain connects TRBV6-1 to TRBJ2-2, with D unclear. Germline V gives CDR1 MNHNS, CDR2 SASEGT. CDR3 length: 12 amino acids. The V gene lost 8 bases and the J gene lost 4 bases, with 8 bases spanning the gap.

The chain employs TRBV6-5 and TRBJ1-4; D unclear. Germline V gene sequence: CDR1 MNHEY, CDR2 SVGAGI. The V and J ends lost 11 bases and 0 bases respectively, with 13 bases between them. The CDR3 sequence is 14 residues long. The CDR3 loop reads CACSAFATNEKLFF. The CDR3 DNA follows: TGTGCCTGTTCGGCTTTTGCAACTAATGAAAAACTGTTTTTT.

CDR3 in amino acids: CASSLAAGGFYNEQFF. The CDR3 DNA is TGTGCCAGCAGCTTAGCGGCGGGGGGGTTCTACAATGAGCAGTTCTTC. The rearrangement links TRBV7-6 to TRBJ2-1; 9 bases are shared with TRBD2. The V gene's germline CDR1 is SGHVS and CDR2 FNYEAQ. The CDR3 consists of 16 residues. J was trimmed by 3 bases and V by 0 bases; bases with no gene match: 3.

CDR3 nucleotide sequence: TGTGCCAGCAGGATCAGGGTTTCCAGAAAAACAGATACGCAGTATTTT. This codes for CASRIRVSRKTDTQYF. V gene TRBV28 combines with J gene TRBJ2-3, with a possible D match to TRBD1 (5 bases). Per germline, CDR1 MDHEN and CDR2 SYDVKM. The CDR3 has 16 residues. Deletions cut 6 bases from V and 3 bases from J, with 19 bases between.

This chain uses TRBV9 with TRBJ2-2; perhaps TRBD1 as D (5 bases). The CDR3 has 16 amino acids. Germline V gives CDR1 SGDLS, CDR2 YYNGEE. Trimming took 4 bases from V and 0 from J, leaving 13 bases between them. The CDR3 DNA is TGTGCCAGCAGCCCCGTGACAGTCGCGAACACCGGGGAGCTGTTTTTT. This gives the protein CASSPVTVANTGELFF.

This rearrangement joins TRBV5-1 to TRBJ1-2, with a tentative D call TRBD1 (5 bases). The CDR3 sequence is 16 residues long. V lost 4 bases to trimming and J lost 4 bases, with 20 bases between them. Germline CDR1 SGHRS, CDR2 YFSETQ. CDR3 region: CASSTNGGTMVYGYTF. The CDR3 nucleotides read TGCGCCAGCAGCACTAACGGGGGTACTATGGTCTATGGCTACACCTTC.

The CDR3 DNA follows: TGTGCCAGCAATTGGGGGATTCATAATTCACCCCTCCACTTT. Translating gives CASNWGIHNSPLHF. The chain carries TRBV28 and TRBJ1-6; D may be TRBD1 (5 bases). The V end was cut by 7 bases, the J end by 5 bases, with 12 bases between. This CDR3 is built from 14 residues. Germline loops: CDR1 MDHEN, CDR2 SYDVKM.

The chain couples TRBV27 to TRBJ1-1; 8 bases align to TRBD1. The CDR3 totals 17 residues. Germline CDR1 is MNHEY and CDR2 is SMNVEV (reference sequence). With 5 bases clipped from V and 1 base from J, the junction kept 12 bases outside the gene matches. This CDR3 reads CASSHTGTGRSNTEAFF. The CDR3 coding sequence is TGTGCCAGCAGTCACACCGGGACAGGACGCTCGAACACTGAAGCTTTCTTT.

The rearrangement joins TRBV20-1 to TRBJ2-7, with TRBD1 matching over 7 bases. J lost 9 bases, V lost 0 bases, and 2 bases had no gene match. This CDR3 comprises 11 residues. Germline assignment: CDR1 DFQATT and CDR2 SNEGSKA (reference sequence). The CDR3 coding sequence is TGCAGTGCTAGAGAGAACAGGGGGCAGTACTTC. This translates into CSARENRGQYF.